The 4 T cell receptor beta chains presented below share a single source sample, sequenced in a study of Graves' ophthalmopathy and Graves' hyperthyroidism. Researchers took RNA transcripts and amplified TCR beta CDR3 regions from them. HTBI-primed RT-PCR formed the first round, and a multiplex PCR formed the second. MiXCR, run by TCRdb on the multiplex PCR reads, gives a single entry per CDR3 protein. The table shows just over 600,000 distinct CDR3 sequences, with 20% to 25% occurring only once. Sequencing was carried out using peripheral blood. Receptors were obtained from a young woman with stable Graves' hyperthyroidism. Some clones in this sample may be carry-over from other donors' samples.

This clonotype was found many times. V is TRBV11-2 and J is TRBJ1-2, with D possibly matching TRBD1 (6 bases). From germline, CDR1 is SGHAT and CDR2 FQNNGV. This CDR3 contains 17 residues. V lost 3 bases and J lost 3, with 20 bases in between. The CDR3 spells CASSFFAGRGADYGYTF. CDR3 sequence (DNA): TGTGCCAGCAGCTTTTTCGCAGGTCGGGGGGCTGACTATGGCTACACCTTC.

The chain carries TRBV19 and TRBJ2-2; D is undetermined. Germline V gene lookup returns CDR1 LNHDA and CDR2 SQIVND (reference sequence). Trimming pared 1 base from V and 6 bases from J, leaving 3 bases between. CDR3 length: 12 residues. DNA for the CDR3: TGTGCCAGTAGTATAGTTCCCGGGGAGCTGTTTTTT. It translates to CASSIVPGELFF.

This clonotype was observed at least ten times. This chain links TRBV12-3 or TRBV12-4 with TRBJ1-5; no clear D. V was cut by 5 bases and J by 0 bases, with 5 bases left in between. This CDR3 is 13 amino acids long. CDR3 DNA: TGTGCCAGCAGTCCGGTTAGCAATCAGCCCCAGCATTTT. Its protein product is CASSPVSNQPQHF.

This clonotype was seen a few times. The rearrangement joins TRBV11-2 to TRBJ2-5; 8 bases agree with TRBD2. The junction had 12 bases not matched to a gene; V was cut back by 4 bases and J by 2 bases. Germline loops: CDR1 SGHAT, CDR2 FQNNGV. The CDR3 extends over 17 amino acids. CDR3 nucleotide sequence: TGTGCCAGCAGCTCAAACGTTGCGGGGGGCCGTCAAGAGACCCAGTACTTC. Translated, it gives CASSSNVAGGRQETQYF.